The source of this TCR beta chain is a study of T cell changes during pregnancy in multiple sclerosis. This CDR3 has 14 residues. V shed 4 bases, J shed 7 bases, and the junction held 9 bases outside the gene matches. The germline V gene has CDR1 MNHNY and CDR2 SVGAGI (reference sequence). Clones were sequenced by immunoSEQ multiplex PCR, and TCRdb holds only the in-frame ones, with some missing. The sample carries approximately 57,000 clones, about 91% recorded once. The receptor comes from a female donor in good health, enrolled as a control in a pregnancy study. Sequenced material: peripheral blood, taken after pregnancy. This chain connects TRBV6-6 to TRBJ1-1; 7 positions agree with TRBD1. As DNA, the CDR3 is TGTGCCAGCAGTTTCCCGACAGGGATGAATGAAGCTTTCTTT. Protein sequence: CASSFPTGMNEAFF.